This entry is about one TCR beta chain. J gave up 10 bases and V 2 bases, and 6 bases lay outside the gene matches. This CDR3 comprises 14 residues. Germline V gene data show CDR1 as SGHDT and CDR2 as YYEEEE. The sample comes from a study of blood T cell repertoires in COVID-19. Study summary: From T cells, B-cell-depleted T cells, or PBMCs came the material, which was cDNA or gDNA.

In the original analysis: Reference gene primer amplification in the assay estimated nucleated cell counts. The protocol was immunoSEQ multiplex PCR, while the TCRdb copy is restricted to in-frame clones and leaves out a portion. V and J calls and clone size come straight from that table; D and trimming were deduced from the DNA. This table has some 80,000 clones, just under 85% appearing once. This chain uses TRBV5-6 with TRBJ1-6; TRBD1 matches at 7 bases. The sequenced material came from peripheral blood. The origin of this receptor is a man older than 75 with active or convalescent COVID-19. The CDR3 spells CASSFMTGQSPLHF. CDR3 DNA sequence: TGTGCCAGCAGCTTTATGACAGGGCAATCACCCCTCCACTTT.